One sample yielded the 11 T cell receptor beta chains listed below, sequenced in a study of T cell changes during pregnancy in multiple sclerosis. Some clones are missing from TCRdb's copy, which holds only in-frame ones; the method was immunoSEQ multiplex PCR. The table has 50,000 to 60,000 clones, 91% seen once. The sample was CD4+ T cells from peripheral blood mononuclear cells, taken in the first trimester of pregnancy. The source is a female donor with multiple sclerosis, enrolled in a pregnancy study.

The chain employs TRBV11-2 and TRBJ1-3; no clear D. V gave up 0 bases and J gave up 5 bases, with 8 bases separating them. The CDR3 spans 14 residues. Germline-derived CDR1 and CDR2 are SGHAT and FQNNGV. Written as DNA, the CDR3 is TGTGCCAGCAGCTTAGATCCGGGGAGAAACACCATATATTTT. Amino acids: CASSLDPGRNTIYF. The full variable domain, with the rest looked up from reference TRBV11-2 and TRBJ1-3, is EAGVAQSPRYKIIEKRQSVAFWCNPISGHATLYWYQQILGQGPKLLIQFQNNGVVDDSQLPKDRFSAERLKGVDSTLKIQPAKLEDSAVYLCASSLDPGRNTIYFGEGSWLTVV.

The V gene is TRBV11-2, the J gene TRBJ2-2, with 9 positions matching TRBD1. V was clipped by 4 bases and J by 1 base; unmatched bases: 7. Per germline, CDR1 SGHAT and CDR2 FQNNGV. The CDR3 is 17 residues long. The CDR3 nucleotides read TGTGCCAGCAGCTCCCGTTGGGGACAGGGGAACACCGGGGAGCTGTTTTTT. Translated, it gives CASSSRWGQGNTGELFF.

The V and J genes are TRBV19 and TRBJ2-2, with TRBD1 identical over 8 bases. Germline assignment: CDR1 LNHDA and CDR2 SQIVND (reference sequence). The junction had 14 bases not matched to a gene; V was cut back by 6 bases and J by 5 bases. This CDR3 region has 17 residues. CDR3 bases: TGTGCCAGTAGACAACGACAGGGGACAGCAGATACCGGGGAGCTGTTTTTT. Translating it yields CASRQRQGTADTGELFF.

The chain recombines TRBV7-9 with TRBJ1-3; 7 positions match TRBD1. This CDR3 has 19 amino acids. Germline CDR1 and CDR2: SEHNR and FQNEAQ (reference sequence). J gave up 0 bases and V 6 bases, and 17 bases lay outside the gene matches. This chain's CDR3 is CASRPNTSDRVPSGNTIYF. In nucleotides, the CDR3 is TGTGCCAGCAGGCCTAATACATCCGACAGGGTCCCCTCTGGAAACACCATATATTTT.

This sequence joins TRBV7-3 and TRBJ2-2; D possibly corresponds to TRBD1 (6 bases). Trimming shortened V by 5 bases and J by 4 bases, and 14 bases separated the two germline ends. The CDR3 length is 15 residues. CDR1 is SGHTA and CDR2 is FQGTGA in the germline V gene. The CDR3 spells CASSPDSRGTGELFF. CDR3 sequence (DNA): TGTGCCAGCAGCCCGGACAGTCGAGGCACCGGGGAGCTGTTTTTT.

The chain carries TRBV7-6 and TRBJ1-2; 9 bases match TRBD1. Germline assignment: CDR1 SGHVS and CDR2 FNYEAQ. The CDR3 loop spans 14 amino acids. J was trimmed by 8 bases and V by 4 bases; bases with no gene match: 8. The CDR3 reads CASSSPSTGGGYTF. The CDR3 DNA is TGTGCCAGCAGCTCCCCTTCGACAGGGGGAGGCTACACCTTC.

This chain connects TRBV4-3 to TRBJ2-2; D perhaps matches TRBD1 (6 bases). The germline CDR1 and CDR2 sequences are LGHNA and YSLEER. CDR3 length: 15 residues. V gave up 4 bases and J gave up 4 bases, with 13 bases separating them. The CDR3 DNA is TGCGCCAGCAGCCCGCAGGGGATGAGCACCGGGGAGCTGTTTTTT. It codes for CASSPQGMSTGELFF.

This clone showed up just once. The chain carries TRBV5-6 and TRBJ1-2; D ambiguous. The ends were cut back, 1 base at V and 4 bases at J, with 8 bases in the middle. Germline values: CDR1 SGHDT, CDR2 YYEEEE. The CDR3 has 13 amino acids. CDR3 nucleotide sequence: TGTGCCAGCAGCTTGAGCTTCTCCTATGGCTACACCTTC. Protein sequence: CASSLSFSYGYTF. The variable domain in full, completed from reference TRBV5-6 and TRBJ1-2, reads DAGVTQSPTHLIKTRGQQVTLRCSPKSGHDTVSWYQQALGQGPQFIFQYYEEEERQRGNFPDRFSGHQFPNYSSELNVNALLLGDSALYLCASSLSFSYGYTFGSGTRLTVV.

The chain combines TRBV19 with TRBJ1-2; perhaps TRBD1 as D (5 bases). Germline V lookup: CDR1 LNHDA, CDR2 SQIVND (reference sequence). V was clipped by 5 bases and J by 4 bases, with 8 bases between them. The CDR3 contains 12 residues. For the CDR3, the DNA is TGTGCCAGTAGTTTTGGGGCCTATGGCTACACCTTC. This codes for CASSFGAYGYTF.

The gene calls are TRBV6-4 and TRBJ2-2, with 9 bases aligning to TRBD2. Germline loops: CDR1 MRHNA, CDR2 SNTAGT. This CDR3 has 16 amino acids. J gave up 2 bases and V 5 bases, and 6 bases lay outside the gene matches. Here the CDR3 reads CASSQLAGANTGELFF. The CDR3, as DNA: TGTGCCAGCAGTCAATTAGCGGGGGCAAACACCGGGGAGCTGTTTTTT.

The chain has TRBV18 and TRBJ2-6; TRBD1 matches at 10 bases. CDR3 length: 16 amino acids. Germline V CDR1 and CDR2: KGHSH, LQKENI. V lost 6 bases and J lost 4; bases outside the gene matches: 6. The CDR3 DNA is TGTGCCAGCTCGCCGACAGGGGGCTCCGGGGCCAACGTCCTGACTTTC. This codes for CASSPTGGSGANVLTF.